This T cell receptor (beta chain) stems from a study of T cell responses to AZD1222 COVID-19 vaccine. Study conclusions and caveats: Baseline serostatus was positive in only a handful of AZD1222 recipients. The study reported that nearly half of spike-specific TCRs target unmutated variant regions. Clonal diversity was possibly underestimated; the donors were predominantly white British and more often female.

Worth noting for this clone: The antigen is unknown.

V shed 1 base and J 3 bases; nucleotides not matched to a gene: 4. The length of the CDR3 is 16 residues. The germline V gene has CDR1 LGHDT and CDR2 YNNKEL (reference sequence). The assay was immunoSEQ multiplex PCR, and TCRdb's table has in-frame clones only and misses some. The table lists approximately 170,000 clones, around nine tenths of them singletons. The chain uses TRBV3-1 (or the pseudogene TRBV3-2) and TRBJ2-1; 9 positions match TRBD2. This clonotype originated in an adult who received the AZD1222 COVID-19 vaccine. Sequenced here: peripheral blood, sampled 28 days after the second AZD1222 dose. CDR3 sequence (DNA): TGTGCCAGCAGCCAAGGTATTAGCGGGGGCTACAATGAGCAGTTCTTC. Translation gives CASSQGISGGYNEQFF.